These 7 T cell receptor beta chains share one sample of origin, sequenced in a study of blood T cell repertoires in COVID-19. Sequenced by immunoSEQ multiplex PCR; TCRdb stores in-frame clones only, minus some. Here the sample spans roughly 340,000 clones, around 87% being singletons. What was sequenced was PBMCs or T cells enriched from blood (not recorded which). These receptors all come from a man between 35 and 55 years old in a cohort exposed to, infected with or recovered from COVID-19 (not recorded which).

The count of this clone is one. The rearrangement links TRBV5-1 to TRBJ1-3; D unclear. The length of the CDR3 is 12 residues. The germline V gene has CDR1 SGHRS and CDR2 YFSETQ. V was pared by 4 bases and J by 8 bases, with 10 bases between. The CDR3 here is CASSEGGDTIYF. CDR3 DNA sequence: TGCGCCAGCAGCGAGGGTGGCGACACCATATATTTT.

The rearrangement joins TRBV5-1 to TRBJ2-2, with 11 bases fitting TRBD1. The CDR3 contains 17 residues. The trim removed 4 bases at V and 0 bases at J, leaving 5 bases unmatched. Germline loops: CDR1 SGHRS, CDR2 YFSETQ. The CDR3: CASSSGTGGSNTGELFF. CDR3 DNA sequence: TGCGCCAGCAGCAGCGGGACAGGGGGATCGAACACCGGGGAGCTGTTTTTT.

CDR3 sequence reads: CASSELGQQDYGYTF. For the CDR3, the DNA is TGTGCCAGCAGTGAACTGGGACAGCAAGACTATGGCTACACCTTC. The chain recombines TRBV25-1 with TRBJ1-2, with TRBD1 matching 7 bases. With V trimmed by 2 bases and J by 3 bases, 6 bases remained unmatched. The CDR3 sequence is 15 residues long. Germline loops: CDR1 MGHDK, CDR2 SYGVNS.

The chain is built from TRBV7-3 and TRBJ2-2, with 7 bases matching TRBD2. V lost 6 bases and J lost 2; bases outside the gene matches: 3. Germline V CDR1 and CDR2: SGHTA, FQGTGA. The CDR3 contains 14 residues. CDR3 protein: CASRMTSNTGELFF. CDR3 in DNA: TGTGCCAGCAGAATGACTAGCAACACCGGGGAGCTGTTTTTT.

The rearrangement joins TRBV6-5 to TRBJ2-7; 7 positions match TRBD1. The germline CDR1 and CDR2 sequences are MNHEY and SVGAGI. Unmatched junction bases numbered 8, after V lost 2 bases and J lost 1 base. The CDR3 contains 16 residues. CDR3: CASSYGTGARSYEQYF. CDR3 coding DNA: TGTGCCAGCAGTTACGGCACAGGGGCTAGATCCTACGAGCAGTACTTC.

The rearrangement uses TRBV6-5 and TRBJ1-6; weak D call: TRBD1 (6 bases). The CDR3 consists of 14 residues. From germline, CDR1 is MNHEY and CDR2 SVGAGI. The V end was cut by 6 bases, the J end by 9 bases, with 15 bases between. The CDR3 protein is CASRQPRQASPLHF. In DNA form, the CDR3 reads TGTGCCAGCAGACAACCGAGACAGGCTTCACCCCTCCACTTT.

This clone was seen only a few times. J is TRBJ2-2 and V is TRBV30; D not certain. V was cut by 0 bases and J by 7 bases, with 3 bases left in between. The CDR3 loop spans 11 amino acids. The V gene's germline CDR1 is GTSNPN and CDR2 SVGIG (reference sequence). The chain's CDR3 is CAWSVGGELFF. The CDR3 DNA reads TGTGCCTGGAGTGTCGGCGGGGAGCTGTTTTTT.